This TCR beta chain was observed in a study of control samples from healthy donors and cancer patients. The V end lost 4 bases, the J end lost 0 bases, and 4 bases lay between the germline ends. In germline, CDR1 is MDHEN, CDR2 SYDVKM. The CDR3 length is 13 residues. TCRdb's table, derived via immunoSEQ multiplex PCR, lists solely in-frame clones and lacks some. Seen here are 35,000 to 55,000 clones, around 93% observed once, and the top ten hold about a fifth. The chain carries TRBV28 and TRBJ2-4; no clear D. Material: PBMCs. This TCR was sampled from a woman between 40 and 50 years old with head and neck cancer. The CDR3 region has the DNA TGTGCCAGCAGTTCAGGAGCCAAAAACATTCAGTACTTC. Translating gives CASSSGAKNIQYF.